This T cell receptor (beta chain) was sequenced for a study of T cells after somatic rescue of genetic block. This table comes from immunoSEQ multiplex PCR, and its TCRdb copy is limited to in-frame clones, with some not included. The table includes tens of thousands of clones, 75% to 90% detected once. The germline CDR1 and CDR2 sequences are MRHNA and SNTAGT. The CDR3 loop spans 14 amino acids. Trimming removed 8 bases from V and 3 bases from J; junction bases left unmatched: 7. This clonotype was sampled from a woman between 18 and 29 years old. What was sequenced was peripheral blood mononuclear cells (PBMCs). This sequence joins TRBV6-4 and TRBJ2-3; 8 bases match TRBD2. The CDR3, as DNA: TGTGCCAGCTCCCGGGAGGGCCAAACAGATACGCAGTATTTT. Protein product: CASSREGQTDTQYF.